This TCR beta chain was observed in a study of blood T cell repertoires in COVID-19. This CDR3 has 16 residues. The V gene's germline CDR1 is MNHEY and CDR2 SMNVEV (reference sequence). V dropped 2 bases and J dropped 4; count of bases not matched to a gene: 9. Sequencing used immunoSEQ multiplex PCR; TCRdb keeps in-frame clones, though not all of them. The sample lists fewer than 250,000 clones, roughly 80% occurring once. The rearrangement joins TRBV27 to TRBJ2-3, with 7 bases aligning to TRBD2. This receptor was identified in a woman aged 25 to 45 who had recovered from COVID-19. The specimen sequenced was PBMCs or T cells enriched from blood (not recorded which). Written as DNA, the CDR3 is TGTGCCAGCAGTTTAAGGAGCGGGACCGATCCAGATACGCAGTATTTT. Translating gives CASSLRSGTDPDTQYF.